This T cell receptor (beta chain) derives from a study of blood T cells in healthy people across ages. Next came a second PCR, run for about 7 to 12 cycles, which used a sample-barcoded 5' primer along with a J-beta primer mix. TCRdb itself ran the 5' RACE reads through MiXCR, one entry per CDR3 protein. The sample carries some 670,000 distinct CDR3 sequences, 52% recorded once. This CDR3 has 14 amino acids. Looked up from germline, CDR1 is ENHRY and CDR2 is SYGVKD. The V and J genes are TRBV10-3 and TRBJ2-7, with D possibly being TRBD1 (7 bases). The DNA end favors TRBJ2-5, so the J call may be wrong. Sequencing input: blood. The sequence came from a woman of 80 years or more in good health. The CDR3 DNA is TGTGCCATCAGTCAGACAGGGACTTCAGAGACCCAGTACTTC. Amino acids: CAISQTGTSETQYF.